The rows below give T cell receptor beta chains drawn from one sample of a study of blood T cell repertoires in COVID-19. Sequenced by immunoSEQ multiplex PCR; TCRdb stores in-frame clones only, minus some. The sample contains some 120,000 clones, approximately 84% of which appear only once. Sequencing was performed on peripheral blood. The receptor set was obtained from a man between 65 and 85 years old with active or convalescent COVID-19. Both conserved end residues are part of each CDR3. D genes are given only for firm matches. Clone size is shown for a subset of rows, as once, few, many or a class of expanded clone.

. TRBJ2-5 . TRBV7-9 TGTGCCAGCAGCCCATGGGAGGGGGGCGGAGAGACCCAGTACTTC CASSPWEGGGETQYF
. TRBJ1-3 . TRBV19 TGTGCCAGTAGTATCGCGGACAGACCTGGAAACACCATATATTTT CASSIADRPGNTIYF
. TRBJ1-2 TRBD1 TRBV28 TGTGCCAGCAGTCCTACAGGGGGCAACGGCTACACCTTC CASSPTGGNGYTF
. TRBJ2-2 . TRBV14 TGTGCCAGCAGCCAAGGTTTGAGGGTCGGGGAGCTGTTTTTT CASSQGLRVGELFF
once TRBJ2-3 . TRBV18 TGTGCCAGCTCACCAGTGGGCGGCACAGATACGCAGTATTTT CASSPVGGTDTQYF
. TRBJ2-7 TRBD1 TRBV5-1 TGCGCCAGCTCCGGACAGGGCAACGAGCAGTACTTC CASSGQGNEQYF
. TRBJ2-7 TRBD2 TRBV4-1 TGCGCCAGCAGCCGCCAGGCGGGAGGAACGTACGAGCAGTACTTC CASSRQAGGTYEQYF
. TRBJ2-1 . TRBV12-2 TGTGCAGGTTCTCTAGAGCGGGATGTCAATGAGCAGTTCTTC CAGSLERDVNEQFF
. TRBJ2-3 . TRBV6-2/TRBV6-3 TGTGCCAGCAGTAGAGCGGTTCCCGAGGCAGATACGCAGTATTTT CASSRAVPEADTQYF
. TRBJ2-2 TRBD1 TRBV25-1 TGTGCCAGCAGTGGACAGGGGGGTACCGGGGAGCTGTTTTTT CASSGQGGTGELFF
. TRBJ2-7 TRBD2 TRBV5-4 TGTGCCAGCAGCTTGGGTTTGTCTAGCGGGAGCTCCTACGAGCAGTACTTC CASSLGLSSGSSYEQYF
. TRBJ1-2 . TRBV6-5 TGTGCCAGCAAAAGGTCAGGCAGCTATGGCTACACCTTC CASKRSGSYGYTF
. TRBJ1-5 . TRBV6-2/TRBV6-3 TGTGCCAGCAGTACCCCTCGGCAGGGGTTTCATCAGCCCCAGCATTTT CASSTPRQGFHQPQHF
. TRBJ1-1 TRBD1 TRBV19 TGTGCCAGTAGTACCGGACAGGGGGCGACTGAAGCTTTCTTT CASSTGQGATEAFF
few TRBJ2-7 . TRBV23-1 TGCGCCAGCAGTGCTATCTCCGGGACAAAGAAATACGAGCAGTACTTC CASSAISGTKKYEQYF
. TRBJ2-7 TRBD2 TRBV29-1 TGCAGCGTGTTCACCGGGACTAGCGGCTTAGAGCAGTACTTC CSVFTGTSGLEQYF
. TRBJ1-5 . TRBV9 TGTGCCAGCCCCGCCCGAGGTCGACCCAGGGCTGCCAATCAGCCCCAGCATTTT CASPARGRPRAANQPQHF
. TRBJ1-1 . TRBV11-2 TGTGCCAGCAGCTTAGCGGGGGGGGCTGAAGCTTTCTTT CASSLAGGAEAFF
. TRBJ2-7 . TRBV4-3 TGCGCCAGCAGCCAAGAACCAGAGGAGGAGAACTACGAGCAGTACTTC CASSQEPEEENYEQYF
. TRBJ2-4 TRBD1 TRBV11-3 TGTGCCAGCAGCTTTAGTTTGACAGGGGGCTTCTCAATTCAGTACTTC CASSFSLTGGFSIQYF
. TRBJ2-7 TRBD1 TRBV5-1 TGCGCCAGCAGCCTGGACAGGGGAAGCTCCTACGAGCAGTACTTC CASSLDRGSSYEQYF
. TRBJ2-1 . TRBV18 TGTGCCAGCTCACTAATGAGAGGGGAAGGGGGTGAGCAGTTCTTC CASSLMRGEGGEQFF
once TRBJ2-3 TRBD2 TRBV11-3 TGTGCCAGCACCTCACTAGCGGGGGTTAAGACAGATACGCAGTATTTT CASTSLAGVKTDTQYF
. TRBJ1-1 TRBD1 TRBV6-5 TGTGCCAGCAGAGCCCCGGACAGGGGAGCTTTCTTT CASRAPDRGAFF
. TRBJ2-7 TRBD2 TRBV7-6 TGTGCCAGCAGCTCCCGGTCGACTAGCGGGGGGCCCTACGAGCAGTACTTC CASSSRSTSGGPYEQYF
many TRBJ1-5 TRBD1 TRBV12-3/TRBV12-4 TGTGCCAGCAGTGAGACGAGGGGGCGATCCCAGCATTTT CASSETRGRSQHF
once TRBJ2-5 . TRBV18 TGTGCCAGCTCACCATTACAAGAGACCCAGTACTTC CASSPLQETQYF
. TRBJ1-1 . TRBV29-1 TGCAGCGTTGCGAGGGGGGGTGCAAACACTGAAGCTTTCTTT CSVARGGANTEAFF
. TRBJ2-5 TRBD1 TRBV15 TGTGCCACCAGCAGCGATACCCGGGACAGGCAAGAGACCCAGTACTTC CATSSDTRDRQETQYF
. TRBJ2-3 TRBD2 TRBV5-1 TGCGCCAGCAGGCCTGGACCGGGACTAGCGGGCACAGATACGCAGTATTTT CASRPGPGLAGTDTQYF
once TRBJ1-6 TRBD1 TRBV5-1 TGCGCCAGCAGCTTGGAAGGGACAGTAGATTCACCCCTCCACTTT CASSLEGTVDSPLHF
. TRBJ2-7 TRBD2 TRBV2 TGTGCCAGCAGGGCCGTCGGGGGGTCCTACGAGCAGTACTTC CASRAVGGSYEQYF
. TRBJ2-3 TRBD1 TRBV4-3 TGCGCCAGCAGCCAAGGGCAGGGGGCCACAGATACGCAGTATTTT CASSQGQGATDTQYF
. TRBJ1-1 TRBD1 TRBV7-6 TGTGCCAGCAGCTTCCTGGACAGGGCGGGCACTGAAGCTTTCTTT CASSFLDRAGTEAFF
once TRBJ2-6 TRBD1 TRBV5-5 TGTGCCAGCAGCTTGGTGGGACAGGGGAGTGGGGCCAACGTCCTGACTTTC CASSLVGQGSGANVLTF
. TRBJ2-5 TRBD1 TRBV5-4 TGTGCCAGCAGCCCTACCGGGACAGTGACGGAGACCCAGTACTTC CASSPTGTVTETQYF
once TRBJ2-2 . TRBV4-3 TGCGCCAGCAGCCAAGATATAAGGAGGGCGGCCACCGGGGAGCTGTTTTTT CASSQDIRRAATGELFF
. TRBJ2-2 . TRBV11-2 TGTGCCAGCAGCTTAGGTCGGGTAGCGGTCGGGGAGCTGTTTTTT CASSLGRVAVGELFF
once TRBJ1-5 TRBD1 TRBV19 TGTGCCAGTAGTATAGACCGGGACAGCCATCAGCCCCAGCATTTT CASSIDRDSHQPQHF
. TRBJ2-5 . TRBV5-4 TGTGCCACCTCATGGCCCAAACAGGCCCAGTACTTC CATSWPKQAQYF
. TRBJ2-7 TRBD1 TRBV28 TGTGCCAGCAGTTTGGCAGGGGGCTCCTACGAGCAGTACTTC CASSLAGGSYEQYF
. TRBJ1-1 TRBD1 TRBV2 TGTGCCAGCAAAGGTCGTACAGGGGGGGACACTGAAGCTTTCTTT CASKGRTGGDTEAFF
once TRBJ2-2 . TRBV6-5 TGTGCCAGCAGTTTACAGGGTAGCACCGGGGAGCTGTTTTTT CASSLQGSTGELFF
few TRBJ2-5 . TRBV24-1 TGTGCCACCAGTGATTTCGGCCCTAGAGAGACCCAGTACTTC CATSDFGPRETQYF
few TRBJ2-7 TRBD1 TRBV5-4 TGTGCCAGCAGCCGAGGTCTACCCGGACAGGGCCAATTTTTCGGGCAGTACTTC CASSRGLPGQGQFFGQYF
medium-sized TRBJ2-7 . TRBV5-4 TGTGCCAGCAGCAGTAAACAGGGAAGCCGCTACGAGCAGTACTTC CASSSKQGSRYEQYF
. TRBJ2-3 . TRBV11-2 TGTGCCAGCAGCTTAGGAGGGTTTAGCACAGATACGCAGTATTTT CASSLGGFSTDTQYF
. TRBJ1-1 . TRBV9 TGTGCCAGCAGCGTAGCAGTGGGGAGGGCGGCTGAAGCTTTCTTT CASSVAVGRAAEAFF
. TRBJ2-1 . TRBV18 TGTGCCAGCTCACCATTTTACGGCTACAATGAGCAGTTCTTC CASSPFYGYNEQFF
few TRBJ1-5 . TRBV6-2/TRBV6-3 TGTGCCAGCAGTTACGGAGATAGCAATCAGCCCCAGCATTTT CASSYGDSNQPQHF
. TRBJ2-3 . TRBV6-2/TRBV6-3 TGTGCCAGCAGTTACTCAGGGGCAGATACGCAGTATTTT CASSYSGADTQYF
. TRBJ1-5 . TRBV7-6 TGTGCCAGCAGCTTAGCGAGGAATCAGCCCCAGCATTTT CASSLARNQPQHF
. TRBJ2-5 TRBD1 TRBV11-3 TGTGCCAGCAGCTCATGGGACAGGGGGCGAATAGAGACCCAGTACTTC CASSSWDRGRIETQYF